These 26 T cell receptor beta chains originate from one sample sequenced in a study of cytomegalovirus exposure and HLA in healthy donors. Use of 60 Vbeta and 13 Jbeta primers characterized the PCR. Measured with immunoSEQ multiplex PCR; TCRdb has only the in-frame clones, and not every one. The clone table shows 100,000 or so clones, with the ten largest holding 3% to 4%. Sequencing input: PBMCs. These TCRs come from a woman in her twenties or thirties in good health and CMV-seronegative.

The V call is TRBV7-9, the J call TRBJ1-1; D gene ambiguous. The CDR3 consists of 13 residues. Trimming took 1 base from V and 0 from J, leaving 3 bases between them. Germline values: CDR1 SEHNR, CDR2 FQNEAQ (reference sequence). The CDR3 DNA is TGTGCCAGCAGCTTAGTTATGAACACTGAAGCTTTCTTT. It specifies CASSLVMNTEAFF.

The rearrangement links TRBV10-1 to TRBJ1-1; 10 bases are shared with TRBD1. The CDR3 loop spans 13 amino acids. J lost 4 bases, V lost 8 bases, and 4 bases had no gene match. Germline CDR1 reads WNHNN; CDR2 reads SYGVQD (reference sequence). The CDR3 nucleotides are TGCGCCAGCGGACGGACAGGGGGCACTGAAGCTTTCTTT. Translated, it gives CASGRTGGTEAFF.

The rearrangement links TRBV2 to TRBJ2-1, with 7 bases fitting TRBD1. The CDR3 sequence is 13 residues long. Trimming took 4 bases from V and 6 from J; bases not matched to a gene: 3. CDR1 and CDR2 from the germline V gene are SNHLY and FYNNEI. CDR3 nucleotides: TGTGCCAGCAGTGGGGACAGCCCCAATGAGCAGTTCTTC. Translating it yields CASSGDSPNEQFF.

The rearrangement links TRBV18 to TRBJ1-1; weak D call: TRBD1 (5 bases). The CDR3 covers 15 residues. V shed 3 bases and J shed 5 bases, with 16 bases lying between them. Germline assignment: CDR1 KGHSH and CDR2 LQKENI. CDR3 sequence: CASSPAGGAPTEAFF. CDR3 nucleotides: TGTGCCAGCTCACCTGCAGGTGGGGCCCCAACTGAAGCTTTCTTT. The full variable domain, its missing parts supplied by reference TRBV18 and TRBJ1-1, is NAGVMQNPRHLVRRRGQEARLRCSPMKGHSHVYWYRQLPEEGLKFMVYLQKENIIDESGMPKERFSAEFPKEGPSILRIQQVVRGDSAAYFCASSPAGGAPTEAFFGQGTRLTVV.

The chain couples TRBV7-6 to TRBJ2-1; 7 bases map to TRBD1. The CDR3 runs to 15 residues. V was clipped by 3 bases and J by 7 bases; unmatched bases: 9. Germline loops: CDR1 SGHVS, CDR2 FNYEAQ. CDR3 sequence: CASSFGQVNVNEQFF. The CDR3 nucleotides read TGTGCCAGCAGCTTCGGACAGGTAAATGTGAATGAGCAGTTCTTC.

As concerns this clone: The germline gene is not matched at one end of the junction; a read error may be the cause. The chain has TRBV7-7 and TRBJ2-1; 7 bases map to TRBD1. Per germline, CDR1 SSHAT and CDR2 FNYEAQ (reference sequence). The CDR3 covers 13 residues. The CDR3 loop is CASSTDRVNEQFF. CDR3 sequence (DNA): TGTGCTAGCAGCACTGACAGGGTCAATGAGCAGTTCTTC.

The chain uses TRBV5-6 and TRBJ2-7; D is unresolved. V lost 0 bases and J lost 5, with 6 bases in between. The germline CDR1 and CDR2 sequences are SGHDT and YYEEEE. CDR3 length: 12 residues. In DNA, the CDR3 is TGTGCCAGCAGCTTGGCTGTCCACGAGCAGTACTTC. Encoded protein: CASSLAVHEQYF.

The chain joins TRBV7-2 to TRBJ1-1, with a possible D match to TRBD1 (6 bases). This CDR3 has 15 amino acids. Germline V gene lookup returns CDR1 SGHTA and CDR2 FQGNSA. V lost 5 bases and J 11 bases, leaving 24 bases between the germline ends. The CDR3 region has the DNA TGTGCCAGCAGCCCCAGTGGGGGCAGCGTTGTGGGTGCTTTCTTT. Translation: CASSPSGGSVVGAFF. The entire variable domain, with the rest obtained from reference TRBV7-2 and TRBJ1-1, is as follows: GAGVSQSPSNKVTEKGKDVELRCDPISGHTALYWYRQSLGQGLEFLIYFQGNSAPDKSGLPSDRFSAERTGGSVSTLTIQRTQQEDSAVYLCASSPSGGSVVGAFFGQGTRLTVV.

The V and J genes are TRBV7-3 and TRBJ1-2; 7 nucleotides line up with TRBD1. The CDR3 has 13 amino acids. Per germline, CDR1 SGHTA and CDR2 FQGTGA. V shed 1 base and J 7 bases; nucleotides not matched to a gene: 3. The CDR3 DNA sequence: TGTGCCAGCAGCTTAAGACAGGGAGGTGGCTACACCTTC. Protein product: CASSLRQGGGYTF. The full variable domain, rest sourced from reference TRBV7-3 and TRBJ1-2, is GAGVSQTPSNKVTEKGKYVELRCDPISGHTALYWYRQSLGQGPEFLIYFQGTGAADDSGLPNDRFFAVRPEGSVSTLKIQRTERGDSAVYLCASSLRQGGGYTFGSGTRLTVV.

The chain combines TRBV19 with TRBJ2-1; the D is unclear. This CDR3 comprises 14 residues. CDR1 and CDR2 from the germline V gene are LNHDA and SQIVND (reference sequence). V lost 8 bases and J lost 0, with 11 bases in between. This CDR3 is CASQDHSSYNEQFF. For the CDR3, the DNA is TGTGCCAGTCAGGATCATAGCTCCTACAATGAGCAGTTCTTC.

J is TRBJ1-6 and V is TRBV5-1; D is uncertain. The germline V and J ends were trimmed by 0 bases and 6 bases, with 13 bases remaining between them. Germline CDR1 is SGHRS and CDR2 is YFSETQ. This CDR3 is built from 16 residues. The CDR3 loop reads CASSLAFVTSNSPLHF. The CDR3 coding sequence is TGCGCCAGCAGCTTGGCCTTCGTGACTTCTAATTCACCCCTCCACTTT.

The gene calls are TRBV7-3 and TRBJ2-7, with D maybe TRBD2 (6 bases). V gave up 1 base and J gave up 3 bases, with 10 bases separating them. The CDR3 runs to 14 residues. The germline V gene has CDR1 SGHTA and CDR2 FQGTGA. CDR3 residues: CASSLNRGSYEQYF. The DNA for the CDR3 is TGTGCCAGCAGCTTAAACCGGGGGAGCTACGAGCAGTACTTC.

The V and J genes are TRBV7-8 and TRBJ1-3; possibly TRBD1 for D (6 bases). The V and J ends lost 8 bases and 4 bases respectively, with 12 bases between them. This CDR3 has 13 amino acids. The germline CDR1 and CDR2 sequences are SGHVS and FQNEAQ. CDR3 nucleotides: TGTGCCAGCGGCGTGGGGGCAGGAAACACCATATATTTT. As protein: CASGVGAGNTIYF.

The J gene is TRBJ1-5, the V gene TRBV30; D is undetermined. Per the germline V gene, CDR1 is GTSNPN and CDR2 is SVGIG (reference sequence). This CDR3 comprises 14 residues. The ends were cut back, 1 base at V and 2 bases at J, with 9 bases in the middle. The CDR3 DNA is TGTGCCTGGAGTGCCGAGGGAGGCAATCAGCCCCAGCATTTT. This sequence encodes CAWSAEGGNQPQHF.

The rearrangement links TRBV15 to TRBJ2-7; TRBD1 agrees at 10 bases. From germline, CDR1 is LNHNV and CDR2 YYDKDF (reference sequence). The CDR3 loop spans 15 amino acids. V lost 3 bases to trimming and J lost 5 bases; unmatched junction nucleotides: 7. The DNA for the CDR3 is TGTGCCACCAGCAGGGGACAGGGGACAGGGGACGAGCAGTACTTC. This encodes CATSRGQGTGDEQYF.

The J gene is TRBJ1-1, the V gene TRBV19; 9 bases map to TRBD1. The CDR3 has 17 amino acids. Germline V gives CDR1 LNHDA, CDR2 SQIVND (reference sequence). J was trimmed by 0 bases and V by 7 bases; bases with no gene match: 12. The CDR3 spells CASTIIPGQGVNTEAFF. DNA of the CDR3: TGTGCCAGTACCATCATCCCGGGACAGGGAGTGAACACTGAAGCTTTCTTT. The variable domain in full, completed from reference TRBV19 and TRBJ1-1, reads DGGITQSPKYLFRKEGQNVTLSCEQNLNHDAMYWYRQDPGQGLRLIYYSQIVNDFQKGDIAEGYSVSREKKESFPLTVTSAQKNPTAFYLCASTIIPGQGVNTEAFFGQGTRLTVV.

This chain joins TRBV27 and TRBJ1-2; the D gene is possibly TRBD1 (5 bases). The CDR3 length is 13 residues. Germline V gene lookup returns CDR1 MNHEY and CDR2 SMNVEV (reference sequence). The germline V and J ends were trimmed by 6 bases and 4 bases, with 12 bases remaining between them. In DNA, the CDR3 is TGTGCCAGCAGCTTCCGGGACTCCTATGGCTACACCTTC. The encoded protein is CASSFRDSYGYTF.

V and J are TRBV6-5 and TRBJ2-5, with TRBD2 matching over 8 bases. This CDR3 has 14 residues. Unmatched junction bases numbered 9, after V lost 8 bases and J lost 4 bases. Germline CDR1 reads MNHEY; CDR2 reads SVGAGI. CDR3 nucleotide sequence: TGTGCCAGCCGGAGCGCGGGGGGCCGAGAGACCCAGTACTTC. It translates to CASRSAGGRETQYF.

CDR3 DNA sequence: TGTGCCAGCAGCTTAGATCCAGGTGATCAGCCCCAGCATTTT. Residues: CASSLDPGDQPQHF. The V gene is TRBV7-8, the J gene TRBJ1-5; D ambiguous. This CDR3 is built from 14 residues. Germline V gives CDR1 SGHVS, CDR2 FQNEAQ. With 1 base removed from V and 5 bases from J, the gap between germline ends came to 9 bases.

V is TRBV29-1 and J is TRBJ2-1; 11 nucleotides align to TRBD2. V lost 4 bases to trimming and J lost 0 bases; unmatched junction nucleotides: 8. The CDR3 consists of 17 residues. Germline V gene lookup returns CDR1 SQVTM and CDR2 ANQGSEA. CDR3 in DNA: TGCAGCGTTGTTCGACTAGCGGGATCGTTCTCCTACAATGAGCAGTTCTTC. This translates into CSVVRLAGSFSYNEQFF.

The chain couples TRBV28 to TRBJ1-1, with D perhaps matching TRBD1 (5 bases). This CDR3 contains 13 residues. V shed 5 bases and J shed 10 bases, with 17 bases lying between them. Germline CDR1 reads MDHEN; CDR2 reads SYDVKM. In nucleotides, the CDR3 is TGTGCCAGCAGTCCCCCACAGGCCCGAGGAGCTTTCTTT. Residues: CASSPPQARGAFF.

The chain's CDR3 is CASSLVEYEQYF. The DNA for the CDR3 is TGTGCCAGCAGCTTGGTCGAGTACGAGCAGTACTTC. The gene calls are TRBV5-6 and TRBJ2-7; D remains ambiguous. This CDR3 contains 12 residues. V was pared by 0 bases and J by 4 bases, with 5 bases between. CDR1 is SGHDT and CDR2 is YYEEEE in the germline V gene.

The V gene is TRBV14, the J gene TRBJ2-1; 8 bases map to TRBD2. Germline CDR1 and CDR2: SGHDN and FVKESK. CDR3 length equals 18 residues. After removal of 0 bases from V and 5 bases from J, the junction contained 12 bases not matched to a gene. The CDR3 here is CASSQERQRGYPHNEQFF. DNA for the CDR3: TGTGCCAGCAGCCAAGAAAGGCAGCGGGGGTACCCCCACAATGAGCAGTTCTTC.

Regarding this clone: A junction boundary mismatches the germline segment, possibly from a read error. The V gene is TRBV10-3, the J gene TRBJ2-6, with D possibly TRBD2 on 5 matching bases. CDR1 is ENHRY, CDR2 SYGVKD, per germline. CDR3 size: 14 residues. The CDR3 spells CAIREGLGANVLTF. For the CDR3, the DNA is TGTGCCATCCGTGAGGGCCTCGGGGCCAACGTCCTGACTTTC.

This sequence joins TRBV5-6 and TRBJ1-2; D gene ambiguous. The CDR3 covers 13 residues. The V gene's germline CDR1 is SGHDT and CDR2 YYEEEE. V shed 1 base and J shed 2 bases, with 6 bases lying between them. CDR3 nucleotide sequence: TGTGCCAGCAGCTTGTCGGGGAACTATGGCTACACCTTC. Residues: CASSLSGNYGYTF.

Here the CDR3 reads CASSLAGAHDEKLFF. As DNA, the CDR3 is TGCGCCAGCAGCTTGGCAGGGGCTCATGATGAAAAACTGTTTTTT. This chain connects TRBV5-1 to TRBJ1-4; D may be TRBD1 (6 bases). V gave up 0 bases and J gave up 6 bases, with 12 bases separating them. The CDR3 extends over 15 amino acids. CDR1 and CDR2 (germline): SGHRS, YFSETQ. The whole variable domain, filled in from reference TRBV5-1 and TRBJ1-4, reads KAGVTQTPRYLIKTRGQQVTLSCSPISGHRSVSWYQQTPGQGLQFLFEYFSETQRNKGNFPGRFSGRQFSNSRSEMNVSTLELGDSALYLCASSLAGAHDEKLFFGSGTQLSVL.